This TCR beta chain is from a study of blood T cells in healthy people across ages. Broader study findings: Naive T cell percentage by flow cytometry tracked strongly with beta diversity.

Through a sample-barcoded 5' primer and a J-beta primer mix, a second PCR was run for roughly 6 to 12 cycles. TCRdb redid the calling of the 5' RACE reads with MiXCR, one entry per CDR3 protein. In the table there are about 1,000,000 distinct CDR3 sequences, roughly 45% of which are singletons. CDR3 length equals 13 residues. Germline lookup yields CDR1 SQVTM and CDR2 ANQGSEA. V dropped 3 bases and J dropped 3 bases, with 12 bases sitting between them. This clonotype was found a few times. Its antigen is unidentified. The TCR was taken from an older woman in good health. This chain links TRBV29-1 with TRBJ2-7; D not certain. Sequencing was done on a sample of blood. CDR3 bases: TGCAGCGTTGAGGCAGGCCATCGCTACGAGCAGTACTTC. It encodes CSVEAGHRYEQYF.